The 8 T cell receptor beta chains below come from one sample, sequenced in a study of T cells expressing NK-cell markers. TCRdb re-analyzed the 5' RACE reads; it lists each CDR3 protein once, without DNA. The specimen's table records about 390,000 distinct CDR3 sequences. Source material: blood T cells: a sorted CD56 or NKG2C T cell subset, CD4+ or CD8+ T cells, or bulk PBMC T cells (not recorded which). The receptors come from a woman in her fifties or sixties in good health.

The CDR3 sequence: CASSQGLAIEYNDRQFF. The chain joins TRBV4-1 to TRBJ2-1; no DNA is available, so the TRBD2 call from TCRdb remains unchecked. This CDR3 comprises 17 residues. The germline gives CDR1 MGHRA, CDR2 YSYEKL.

The J gene is TRBJ1-1, the V gene TRBV27. CDR3 length: 14 residues. Germline V gives CDR1 MNHEY, CDR2 SMNVEV (reference sequence). The CDR3 spells CASSFFIMNTEAFF.

CDR3 in amino acids: CASSRPSDREHF. J is TRBJ1-5 and V is TRBV3-1; TCRdb picks TRBD1, but there is no DNA to check that call. Germline CDR1 LGHDT, CDR2 YNNKEL (reference sequence). There are 12 residues in the CDR3.

The J gene is TRBJ2-3, the V gene TRBV24-1. CDR1 and CDR2 (germline): KGHDR, SFDVKD. The CDR3 contains 13 residues. The CDR3 loop is CATSEPNTDTQYF.

The chain uses TRBV27 and TRBJ1-5. This CDR3 is 15 amino acids long. CDR1 is MNHEY and CDR2 is SMNVEV in the germline V gene (reference sequence). The CDR3 is CASSVRGGFNQPQHF.

CDR3 sequence: CSAAGTRKNIQYF. The chain has TRBV20-1 and TRBJ2-4; TCRdb picks TRBD2, but there is no DNA to check that call. Germline assignment: CDR1 DFQATT and CDR2 SNEGSKA (reference sequence). The CDR3 has 13 amino acids.

The chain is built from TRBV7-9 and TRBJ2-4; TCRdb picks TRBD1, but there is no DNA to check that call. This CDR3 region has 16 residues. CDR1 is SEHNR and CDR2 is FQNEAQ in the germline V gene (reference sequence). The CDR3 region is CASSLARGATKNIQYF.

V gene TRBV2 combines with J gene TRBJ1-5. CDR3 length equals 15 residues. Germline CDR1 and CDR2: SNHLY and FYNNEI. The chain's CDR3 is CASSDAGPSNQPQHF.